The clone carrying this TCR beta chain has a single count. Its antigen is unidentified. Germline assignment: CDR1 KGHDR and CDR2 SFDVKD. The V segment lost 4 bases and the J segment 1 base; nucleotides outside the gene matches: 3. This CDR3 is built from 15 residues. The record originates from a study of T cell responses to AZD1222 COVID-19 vaccine. Broader study findings: Just 5 or 6 AZD1222 recipients tested seropositive at baseline. White British donors predominated, females outnumbered males, and clonal diversity was possibly underestimated.

Sequenced by immunoSEQ multiplex PCR; TCRdb stores in-frame clones only, minus some. The repertoire holds approximately 270,000 clones, with 90% to 95% as singletons. Material: peripheral blood, obtained 28 days after the second AZD1222 dose. J is TRBJ1-1 and V is TRBV24-1; 9 bases map to TRBD1. The clonotype originates from an adult who received the AZD1222 COVID-19 vaccine. The CDR3 DNA reads as TGTGCCACCAGTGACACGGGACAGGGGAACACTGAAGCTTTCTTT. Its translation: CATSDTGQGNTEAFF.